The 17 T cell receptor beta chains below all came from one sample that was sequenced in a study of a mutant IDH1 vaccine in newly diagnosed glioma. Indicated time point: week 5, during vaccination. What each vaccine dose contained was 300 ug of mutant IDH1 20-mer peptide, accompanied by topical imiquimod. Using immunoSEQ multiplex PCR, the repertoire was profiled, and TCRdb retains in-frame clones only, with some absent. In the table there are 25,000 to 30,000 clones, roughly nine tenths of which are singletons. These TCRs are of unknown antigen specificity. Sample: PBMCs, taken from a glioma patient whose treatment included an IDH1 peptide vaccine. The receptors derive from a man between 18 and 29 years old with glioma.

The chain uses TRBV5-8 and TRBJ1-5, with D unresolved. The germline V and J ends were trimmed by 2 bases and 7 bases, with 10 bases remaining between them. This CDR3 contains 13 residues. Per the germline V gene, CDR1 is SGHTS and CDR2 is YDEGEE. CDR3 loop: CASSLRKGQPQHF. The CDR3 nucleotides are TGTGCCAGCAGCTTACGGAAGGGACAGCCCCAGCATTTT.

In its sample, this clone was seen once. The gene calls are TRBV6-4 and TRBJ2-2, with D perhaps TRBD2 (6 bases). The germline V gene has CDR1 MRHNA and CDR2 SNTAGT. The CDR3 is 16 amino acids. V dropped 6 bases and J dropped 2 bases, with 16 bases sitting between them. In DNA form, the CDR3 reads TGTGCCAGCAGCCCCCAGGGACTCTCTAACACCGGGGAGCTGTTTTTT. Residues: CASSPQGLSNTGELFF.

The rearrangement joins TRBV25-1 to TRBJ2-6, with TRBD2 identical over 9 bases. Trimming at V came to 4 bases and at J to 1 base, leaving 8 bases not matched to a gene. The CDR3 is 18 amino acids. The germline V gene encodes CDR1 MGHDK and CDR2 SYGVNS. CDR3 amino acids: CASSGVAGERSGANVLTF. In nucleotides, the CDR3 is TGTGCCAGCAGTGGGGTAGCGGGAGAAAGGTCTGGGGCCAACGTCCTGACTTTC.

The chain's CDR3 is CASSLSSIKASNSYEQYF. The CDR3 nucleotides are TGCGCCAGCAGCTTGTCTAGTATCAAGGCCTCCAACTCCTACGAGCAGTACTTC. The chain recombines TRBV5-1 with TRBJ2-7, with D uncertain. CDR1 is SGHRS and CDR2 is YFSETQ in the germline V gene. The CDR3 runs to 18 residues. The germline V and J ends were trimmed by 1 base and 0 bases, with 20 bases remaining between them.

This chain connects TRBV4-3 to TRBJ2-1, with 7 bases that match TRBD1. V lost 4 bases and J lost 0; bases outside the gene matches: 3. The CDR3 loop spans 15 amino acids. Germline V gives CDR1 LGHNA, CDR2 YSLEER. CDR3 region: CASSPGQVSYNEQFF. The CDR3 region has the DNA TGCGCCAGCAGCCCCGGACAGGTCTCCTACAATGAGCAGTTCTTC.

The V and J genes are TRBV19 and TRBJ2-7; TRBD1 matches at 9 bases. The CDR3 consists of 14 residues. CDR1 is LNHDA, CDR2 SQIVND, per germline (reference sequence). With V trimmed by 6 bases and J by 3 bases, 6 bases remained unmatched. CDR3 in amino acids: CASSIRDRVYEQYF. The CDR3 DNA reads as TGTGCCAGTAGCATCCGGGACAGGGTCTACGAGCAGTACTTC.

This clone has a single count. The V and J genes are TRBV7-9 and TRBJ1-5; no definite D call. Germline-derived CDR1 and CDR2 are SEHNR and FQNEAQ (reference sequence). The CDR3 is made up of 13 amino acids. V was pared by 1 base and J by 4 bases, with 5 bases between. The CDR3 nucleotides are TGTGCCAGCAGCTTAGGGAAAAATCAGCCCCAGCATTTT. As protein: CASSLGKNQPQHF.

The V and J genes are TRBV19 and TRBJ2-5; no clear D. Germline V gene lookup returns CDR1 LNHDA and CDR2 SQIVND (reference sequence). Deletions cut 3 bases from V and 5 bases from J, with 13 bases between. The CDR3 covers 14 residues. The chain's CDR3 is CASSMKDGVETQYF. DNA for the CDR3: TGTGCCAGTAGTATGAAGGACGGCGTGGAGACCCAGTACTTC.

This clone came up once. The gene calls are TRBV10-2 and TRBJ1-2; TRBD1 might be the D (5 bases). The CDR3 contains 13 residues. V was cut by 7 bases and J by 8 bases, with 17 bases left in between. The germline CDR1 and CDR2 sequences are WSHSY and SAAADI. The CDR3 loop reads CASNQAGMGGYTF. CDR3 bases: TGCGCCAGCAATCAGGCAGGGATGGGAGGCTACACCTTC.

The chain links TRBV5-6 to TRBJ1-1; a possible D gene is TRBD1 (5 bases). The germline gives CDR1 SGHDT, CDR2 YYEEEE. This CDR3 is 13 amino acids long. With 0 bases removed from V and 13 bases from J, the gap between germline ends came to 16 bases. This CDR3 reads CASSLAGSSVGFF. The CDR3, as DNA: TGTGCCAGCAGCTTGGCAGGGTCCTCCGTTGGTTTCTTT. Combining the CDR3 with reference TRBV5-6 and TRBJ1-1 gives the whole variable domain DAGVTQSPTHLIKTRGQQVTLRCSPKSGHDTVSWYQQALGQGPQFIFQYYEEEERQRGNFPDRFSGHQFPNYSSELNVNALLLGDSALYLCASSLAGSSVGFFGQGTRLTVV.

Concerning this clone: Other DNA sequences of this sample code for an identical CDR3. CDR3 region: CASSPSGTETQYF. CDR3 DNA sequence: TGTGCCAGCAGCCCTAGCGGGACAGAGACCCAGTACTTC. The chain uses TRBV6-5 and TRBJ2-5, with TRBD2 matching over 9 bases. Germline V gene lookup returns CDR1 MNHEY and CDR2 SVGAGI. CDR3 length: 13 residues. V lost 6 bases, J lost 4 bases, and 3 bases stayed unmatched.

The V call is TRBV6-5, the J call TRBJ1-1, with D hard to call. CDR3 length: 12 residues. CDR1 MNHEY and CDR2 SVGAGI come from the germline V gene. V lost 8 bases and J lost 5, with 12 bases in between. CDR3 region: CASRDRLTEAFF. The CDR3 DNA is TGTGCCAGCCGGGATAGGTTAACTGAAGCTTTCTTT.

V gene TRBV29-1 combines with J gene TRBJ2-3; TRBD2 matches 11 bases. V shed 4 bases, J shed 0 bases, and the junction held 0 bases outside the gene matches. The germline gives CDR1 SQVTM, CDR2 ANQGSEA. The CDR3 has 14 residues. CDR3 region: CSVGTSGSTDTQYF. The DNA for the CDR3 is TGCAGCGTTGGGACTAGCGGGAGCACAGATACGCAGTATTTT.

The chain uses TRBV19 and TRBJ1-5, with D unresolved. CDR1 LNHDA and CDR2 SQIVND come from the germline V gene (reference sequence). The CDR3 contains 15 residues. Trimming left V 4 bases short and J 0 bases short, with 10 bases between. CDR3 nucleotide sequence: TGTGCCAGTAGTAGGACGTCCCCTAGCAATCAGCCCCAGCATTTT. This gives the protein CASSRTSPSNQPQHF.

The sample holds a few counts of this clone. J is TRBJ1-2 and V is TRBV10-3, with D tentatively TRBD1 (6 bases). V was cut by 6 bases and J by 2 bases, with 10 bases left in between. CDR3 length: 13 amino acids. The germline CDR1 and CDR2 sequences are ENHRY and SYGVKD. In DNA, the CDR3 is TGTGCCATCAGGGACAGTAGAAACTATGGCTACACCTTC. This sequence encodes CAIRDSRNYGYTF.

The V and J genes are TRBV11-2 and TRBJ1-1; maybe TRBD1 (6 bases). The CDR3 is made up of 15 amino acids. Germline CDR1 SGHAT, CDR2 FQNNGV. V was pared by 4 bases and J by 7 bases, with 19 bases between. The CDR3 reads CASSSTSGVWDEAFF. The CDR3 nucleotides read TGTGCCAGCAGCTCAACCTCAGGGGTATGGGATGAAGCTTTCTTT.

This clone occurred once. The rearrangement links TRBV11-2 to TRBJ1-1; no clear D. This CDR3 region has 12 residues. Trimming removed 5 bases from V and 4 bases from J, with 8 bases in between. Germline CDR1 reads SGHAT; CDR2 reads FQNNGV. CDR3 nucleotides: TGTGCCAGCAGCCCATTTGGCACTGAAGCTTTCTTT. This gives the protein CASSPFGTEAFF.